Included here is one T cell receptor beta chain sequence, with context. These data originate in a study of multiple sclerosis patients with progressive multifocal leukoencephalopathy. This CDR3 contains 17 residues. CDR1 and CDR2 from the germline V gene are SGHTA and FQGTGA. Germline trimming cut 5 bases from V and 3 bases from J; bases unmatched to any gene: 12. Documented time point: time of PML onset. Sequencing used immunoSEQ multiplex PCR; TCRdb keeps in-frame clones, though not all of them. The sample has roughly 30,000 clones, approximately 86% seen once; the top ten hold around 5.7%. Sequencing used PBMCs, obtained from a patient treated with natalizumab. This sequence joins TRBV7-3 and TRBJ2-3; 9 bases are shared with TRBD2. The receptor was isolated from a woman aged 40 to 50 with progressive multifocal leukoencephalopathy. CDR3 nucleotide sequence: TGTGCCAGCAGCCCCGGGGTAGCGGGAGAGTTTACAGATACGCAGTATTTT. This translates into CASSPGVAGEFTDTQYF.